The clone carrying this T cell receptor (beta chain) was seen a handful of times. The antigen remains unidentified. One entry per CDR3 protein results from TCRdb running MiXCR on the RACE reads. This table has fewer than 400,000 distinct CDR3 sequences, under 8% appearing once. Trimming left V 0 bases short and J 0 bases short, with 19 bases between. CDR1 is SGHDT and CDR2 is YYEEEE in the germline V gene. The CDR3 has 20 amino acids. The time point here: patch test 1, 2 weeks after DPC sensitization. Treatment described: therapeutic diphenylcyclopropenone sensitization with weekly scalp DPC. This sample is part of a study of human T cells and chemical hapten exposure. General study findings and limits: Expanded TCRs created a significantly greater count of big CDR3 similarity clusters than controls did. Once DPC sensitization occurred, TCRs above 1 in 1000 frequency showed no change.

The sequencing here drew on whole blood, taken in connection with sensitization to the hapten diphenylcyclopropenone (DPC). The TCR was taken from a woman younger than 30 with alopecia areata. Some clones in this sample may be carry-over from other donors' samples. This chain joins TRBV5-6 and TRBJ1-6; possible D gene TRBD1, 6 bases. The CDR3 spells CASSLDPANRASSYNSPLHF. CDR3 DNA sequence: TGTGCCAGCAGCTTGGACCCCGCAAACAGGGCTAGCTCCTATAATTCACCCCTCCACTTT.